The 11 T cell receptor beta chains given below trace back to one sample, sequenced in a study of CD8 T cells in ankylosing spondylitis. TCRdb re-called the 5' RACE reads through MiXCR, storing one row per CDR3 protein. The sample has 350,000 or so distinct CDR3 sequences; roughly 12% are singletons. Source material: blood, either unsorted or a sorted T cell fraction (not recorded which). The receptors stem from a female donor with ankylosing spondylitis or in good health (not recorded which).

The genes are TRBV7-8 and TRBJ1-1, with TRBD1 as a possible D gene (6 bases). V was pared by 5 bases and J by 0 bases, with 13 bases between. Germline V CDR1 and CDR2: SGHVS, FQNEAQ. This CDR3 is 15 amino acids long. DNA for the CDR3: TGTGCCAGCAGCCTCTCAGGGGTGGTGAACACTGAAGCTTTCTTT. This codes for CASSLSGVVNTEAFF.

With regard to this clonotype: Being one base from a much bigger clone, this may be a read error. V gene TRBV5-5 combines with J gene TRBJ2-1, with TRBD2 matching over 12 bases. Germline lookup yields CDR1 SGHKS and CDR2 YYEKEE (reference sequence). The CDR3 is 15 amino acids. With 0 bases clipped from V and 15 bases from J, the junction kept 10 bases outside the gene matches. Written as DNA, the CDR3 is TGTGCCAGCAGCTTGGAGGGTCTAGCGGGAGGGCCAGGGTTCTTC. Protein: CASSLEGLAGGPGFF.

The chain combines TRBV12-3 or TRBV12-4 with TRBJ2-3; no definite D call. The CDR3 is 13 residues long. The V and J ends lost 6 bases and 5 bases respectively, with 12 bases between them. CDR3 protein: CASSPVGVDTQYF. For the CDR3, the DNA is TGTGCCAGCAGCCCTGTTGGGGTAGATACGCAGTATTTT.

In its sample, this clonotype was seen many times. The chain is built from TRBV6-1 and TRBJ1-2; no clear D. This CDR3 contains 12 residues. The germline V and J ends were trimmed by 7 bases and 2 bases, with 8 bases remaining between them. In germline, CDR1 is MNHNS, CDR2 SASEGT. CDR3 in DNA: TGTGCCAGCATGGAGGTAAACTATGGCTACACCTTC. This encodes CASMEVNYGYTF.

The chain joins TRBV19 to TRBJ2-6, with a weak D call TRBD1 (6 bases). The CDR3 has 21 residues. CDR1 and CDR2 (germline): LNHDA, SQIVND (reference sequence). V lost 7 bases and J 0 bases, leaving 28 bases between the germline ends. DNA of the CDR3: TGTGCCAGTACCAACCTCCTCCGGACAGAGCCTACCTACTCTGGGGCCAACGTCCTGACTTTC. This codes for CASTNLLRTEPTYSGANVLTF.

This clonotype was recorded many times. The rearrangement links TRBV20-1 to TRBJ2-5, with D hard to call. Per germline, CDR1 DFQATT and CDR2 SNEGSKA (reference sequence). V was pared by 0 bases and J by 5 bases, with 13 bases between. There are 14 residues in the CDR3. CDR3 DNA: TGCAGTGCTAGAGACCTACTGGTTTTGGAGACCCAGTACTTC. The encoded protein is CSARDLLVLETQYF.

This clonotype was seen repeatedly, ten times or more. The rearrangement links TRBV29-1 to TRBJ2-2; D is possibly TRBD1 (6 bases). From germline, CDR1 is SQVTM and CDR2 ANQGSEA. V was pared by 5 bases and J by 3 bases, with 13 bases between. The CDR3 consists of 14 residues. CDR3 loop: CSVKTGTHTGELFF. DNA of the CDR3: TGCAGCGTTAAAACAGGGACCCACACCGGGGAGCTGTTTTTT.

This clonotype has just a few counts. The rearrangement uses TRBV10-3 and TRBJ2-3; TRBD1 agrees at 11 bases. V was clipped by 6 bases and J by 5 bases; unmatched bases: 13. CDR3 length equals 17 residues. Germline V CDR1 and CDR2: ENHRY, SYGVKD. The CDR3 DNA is TGTGCCATCAGCCTCGGATGGACAGGGGGCGGACAAGATACGCAGTATTTT. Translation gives CAISLGWTGGGQDTQYF.

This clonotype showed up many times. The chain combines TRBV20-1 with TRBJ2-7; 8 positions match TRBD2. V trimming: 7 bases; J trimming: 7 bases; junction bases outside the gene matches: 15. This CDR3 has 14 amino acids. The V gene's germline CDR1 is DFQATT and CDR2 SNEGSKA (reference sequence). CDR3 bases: TGCAGTGGTCGAGGTCTAGCGGGCTCACGGGAGCAGTACTTC. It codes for CSGRGLAGSREQYF.

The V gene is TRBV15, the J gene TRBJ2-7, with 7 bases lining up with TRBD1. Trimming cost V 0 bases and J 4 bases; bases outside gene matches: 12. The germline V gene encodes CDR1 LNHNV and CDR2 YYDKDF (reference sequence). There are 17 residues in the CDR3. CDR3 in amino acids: CATSRDSVTGARYEQYF. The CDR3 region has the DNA TGTGCCACCAGCAGAGATTCAGTAACAGGGGCAAGGTACGAGCAGTACTTC.

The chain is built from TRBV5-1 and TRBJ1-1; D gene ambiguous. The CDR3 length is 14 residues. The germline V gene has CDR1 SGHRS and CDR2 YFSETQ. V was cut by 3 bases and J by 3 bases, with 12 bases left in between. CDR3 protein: CASSSQTQDTEAFF. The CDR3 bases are TGCGCCAGCAGCTCACAGACCCAGGACACTGAAGCTTTCTTT. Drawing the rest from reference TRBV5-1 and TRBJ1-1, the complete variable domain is KAGVTQTPRYLIKTRGQQVTLSCSPISGHRSVSWYQQTPGQGLQFLFEYFSETQRNKGNFPGRFSGRQFSNSRSEMNVSTLELGDSALYLCASSSQTQDTEAFFGQGTRLTVV.